Each of the 9 T cell receptor beta chains below was sequenced from the same sample in a study of Graves' ophthalmopathy and Graves' hyperthyroidism. RNA transcripts were the source from which TCR beta CDR3 regions were amplified. The authors performed first-round RT-PCR with HTBI primers and then a second-round multiplex PCR. TCRdb recomputed calls from the multiplex PCR reads with MiXCR, one row per CDR3 protein. The sample records over 650,000 distinct CDR3 sequences, over 40% being singletons. Sequenced input: peripheral blood. Source of these receptors: an adult man with Graves' ophthalmopathy.

This clonotype has at least ten counts. The chain carries TRBV4-1 and TRBJ2-5; 8 nucleotides match TRBD2. This CDR3 contains 16 residues. Trimming removed 4 bases from V and 2 bases from J; junction bases left unmatched: 9. Germline CDR1 reads MGHRA; CDR2 reads YSYEKL. Written as DNA, the CDR3 is TGCGCCAGCAGCCGGATGGTAGCGGGACAACAAGAGACCCAGTACTTC. Its translation: CASSRMVAGQQETQYF.

This clonotype was seen more than once but under ten times. The V call is TRBV5-5, the J call TRBJ1-1; TRBD1 might be the D (5 bases). Germline CDR1 SGHKS, CDR2 YYEKEE (reference sequence). The CDR3 contains 15 residues. V lost 4 bases and J 4 bases, leaving 17 bases between the germline ends. The DNA for the CDR3 is TGTGCCAGCAGCGGGGCTGATGGGGGGTCCACTGAAGCTTTCTTT. It encodes CASSGADGGSTEAFF. The entire variable domain, with the rest obtained from reference TRBV5-5 and TRBJ1-1, is as follows: DAGVTQSPTHLIKTRGQQVTLRCSPISGHKSVSWYQQVLGQGPQFIFQYYEKEERGRGNFPDRFSARQFPNYSSELNVNALLLGDSALYLCASSGADGGSTEAFFGQGTRLTVV.

Worth noting for this clonotype: A read error may explain this, as a much larger clone is one base away. The chain links TRBV7-2 to TRBJ1-4; no definite D call. CDR1 is SGHTA, CDR2 FQGNSA, per germline. The CDR3 sequence is 14 residues long. This CDR3 reads CASSLARTNEKQFF. The CDR3, as DNA: TGTGCCAGCAGCTTAGCCCGGACGAATGAAAAACAGTTTTTT.

About this clonotype: This clone may be a read error of a much larger clone one base away. J is TRBJ2-7 and V is TRBV9; 12 bases fit TRBD1. The CDR3 has 15 residues. Germline V gene lookup returns CDR1 SGDLS and CDR2 YYNGEE. Here the CDR3 reads CACSPGDRGPYEQYF. Written as DNA, the CDR3 is TGTGCCTGCAGCCCCGGGGACAGGGGGCCCTACGAGCAGTACTTC.

Note on this clonotype: One end of the junction varies from germline; a read error may be responsible. The V and J genes are TRBV12-3 or TRBV12-4 and TRBJ1-2, with 9 bases that match TRBD1. This CDR3 is 14 amino acids long. CDR3 residues: CATSDRGNNYGYTF. In DNA, the CDR3 is TGTGCCACCAGTGACAGGGGGAATAACTATGGCTACACCTTC.

The rearrangement links TRBV30 to TRBJ1-4, with D hard to call. The ends were cut back, 5 bases at V and 10 bases at J, with 14 bases in the middle. Germline V lookup: CDR1 GTSNPN, CDR2 SVGIG (reference sequence). This CDR3 spans 12 amino acids. CDR3 sequence: CAWVAGHGKLFF. The DNA for the CDR3 is TGTGCCTGGGTCGCGGGCCATGGAAAACTGTTTTTT.

The chain combines TRBV20-1 with TRBJ2-7; no definite D call. The CDR3 is 12 amino acids. Germline loops: CDR1 DFQATT, CDR2 SNEGSKA (reference sequence). Between the trimmed V and J ends, which lost 1 base and 7 bases, there was a span of 11 bases. The CDR3 spells CSARGPSWEQYF. The CDR3 coding sequence is TGCAGTGCTAGAGGCCCATCGTGGGAGCAGTACTTC.

This clonotype occurred many times. The genes are TRBV10-3 and TRBJ2-3, with 8 nucleotides matching TRBD1. The length of the CDR3 is 15 residues. Germline assignment: CDR1 ENHRY and CDR2 SYGVKD. The ends lost 4 bases at V and 6 bases at J; junction bases unmatched: 9. The CDR3 bases are TGTGCCATCAGTGTCGTCCAGGGGGCGACGGATACGCAGTATTTT. This gives the protein CAISVVQGATDTQYF.

In its sample, this clonotype was seen many times. The chain couples TRBV7-6 to TRBJ2-5; TRBD1 matches 8 bases. Looked up from germline, CDR1 is SGHVS and CDR2 is FNYEAQ. The junction had 7 bases not matched to a gene; V was cut back by 5 bases and J by 5 bases. CDR3 length equals 14 residues. The CDR3 loop is CASSPGQERETQYF. CDR3 DNA sequence: TGTGCCAGCAGCCCGGGACAGGAAAGGGAGACCCAGTACTTC. The whole variable domain, remainder taken from reference TRBV7-6 and TRBJ2-5, is GAGVSQSPRYKVTKRGQDVALRCDPISGHVSLYWYRQALGQGPEFLTYFNYEAQQDKSGLPNDRFSAERPEGSISTLTIQRTEQRDSAMYRCASSPGQERETQYFGPGTRLLVL.